The clone carrying this T cell receptor beta chain was observed a single time. Its antigen remains unknown. The time point was: 2014-2015 season, pre-vaccination. Some clones are missing from TCRdb's copy, which holds only in-frame ones; the method was immunoSEQ multiplex PCR. Here the sample spans about 14,000 clones, approximately 84% being singletons. The sample comes from a study of follicular helper T cells after annual influenza vaccination. Overall study findings and caveats: Only 10-20% of analyzed cells yielded productive TCRB sequences.

CDR1 is SGHRS, CDR2 YFSETQ, per germline. J was trimmed by 4 bases and V by 4 bases; bases with no gene match: 5. CDR3 length equals 14 residues. This sequence was found in an adult who received the influenza vaccine. The chain is built from TRBV5-1 and TRBJ2-7, with 10 bases that match TRBD1. The material was CXCR5- memory CD4+ T cells sorted from blood, obtained on the day of influenza vaccination. CDR3 residues: CASSAGTGVYEQYF. CDR3 sequence (DNA): TGCGCCAGCAGCGCTGGGACAGGGGTGTACGAGCAGTACTTC. The entire variable domain, with the rest obtained from reference TRBV5-1 and TRBJ2-7, is as follows: KAGVTQTPRYLIKTRGQQVTLSCSPISGHRSVSWYQQTPGQGLQFLFEYFSETQRNKGNFPGRFSGRQFSNSRSEMNVSTLELGDSALYLCASSAGTGVYEQYFGPGTRLTVT.